This passage covers 2 T cell receptor beta chains from one sample sequenced in a study of neurological immune-mediated disorders. TCRdb re-called the 5' RACE reads through MiXCR, storing one row per CDR3 protein. Among more than 45,000 distinct CDR3 sequences listed, approximately 4% were seen once. The sample comprised PBMCs. The receptors derive from a woman aged 25 to 39 with multiple sclerosis.

This clonotype has at least ten counts. A junction end diverges from the germline sequence, so it may reflect a read error. J is TRBJ1-5 and V is TRBV20-1; tentative D call: TRBD1 (5 bases). Germline CDR1 and CDR2: DFQATT and SNEGSKA (reference sequence). The CDR3 is 15 residues long. The CDR3 nucleotides read TGCAGTGCTCGGACACCCGATCTCCTTAATCAGCCCCAGAATTTT. Protein product: CSARTPDLLNQPQNF.

In its sample, this clonotype was seen many times. The rearrangement joins TRBV20-1 to TRBJ1-4, with D tentatively TRBD1 (6 bases). With 0 bases removed from V and 4 bases from J, the gap between germline ends came to 15 bases. From germline, CDR1 is DFQATT and CDR2 SNEGSKA (reference sequence). This CDR3 has 16 residues. CDR3: CSARDLDRPFNEKLFF. In DNA form, the CDR3 reads TGCAGTGCTAGAGACCTAGACAGGCCGTTTAATGAAAAACTGTTTTTT.